The clone carrying this T cell receptor beta chain was observed a handful of times. No antigen is known for it. Per the germline V gene, CDR1 is LNHDA and CDR2 is SQIVND (reference sequence). The CDR3 spans 16 residues. V was clipped by 8 bases and J by 0 bases, with 20 bases between them. These data are taken from a study of T cell responses to AZD1222 COVID-19 vaccine. Broader study findings: Regions 160-218 and 743-854 dominated among vaccine-associated CD4 TCRs spanning spike. Seropositive at baseline were only a handful of AZD1222 recipients. Increased Spike-specific TCR breadth and depth were observed after two AZD1222 doses. Females made up more of the donors, who were largely white British, and clonal diversity may have come out too low.

TCRdb's table, derived via immunoSEQ multiplex PCR, lists solely in-frame clones and lacks some. The sample lists roughly 110,000 clones; 84% were seen once. The V call is TRBV19, the J call TRBJ2-7, with D perhaps matching TRBD1 or TRBD2 (5 bases each). The TCR comes from an adult in good health. The starting material was peripheral blood, obtained on day 0 of AZD1222 vaccination. In DNA form, the CDR3 reads TGTGCCAGTTCTGGGACCAGAACCTCACTCTCCTACGAGCAGTACTTC. Translating gives CASSGTRTSLSYEQYF.